The T cell receptor (beta chain) under discussion was sequenced for a study of shared clonotypes between healthy human individuals. Looked up from germline, CDR1 is MGHRA and CDR2 is YSYEKL. The CDR3 covers 20 residues. The V segment lost 0 bases and the J segment 5 bases; nucleotides outside the gene matches: 15. Measured with immunoSEQ multiplex PCR; TCRdb has only the in-frame clones, and not every one. The sample includes hundreds of thousands of clones, about 80% seen only once; the top ten take 1.5% to 2%. The origin of this receptor is a woman in her thirties in good health. Sequenced sample: memory CD4+ T cells sorted from blood. Subset reported: CD45RA-negative fraction. J is TRBJ1-6 and V is TRBV4-1; 8 bases fit TRBD1. CDR3 in DNA: TGCGCCAGCAGCCAAGAAGGCGGAATGGGGCAGGGGGCGAATAATTCACCCCTCCACTTT. It encodes CASSQEGGMGQGANNSPLHF.